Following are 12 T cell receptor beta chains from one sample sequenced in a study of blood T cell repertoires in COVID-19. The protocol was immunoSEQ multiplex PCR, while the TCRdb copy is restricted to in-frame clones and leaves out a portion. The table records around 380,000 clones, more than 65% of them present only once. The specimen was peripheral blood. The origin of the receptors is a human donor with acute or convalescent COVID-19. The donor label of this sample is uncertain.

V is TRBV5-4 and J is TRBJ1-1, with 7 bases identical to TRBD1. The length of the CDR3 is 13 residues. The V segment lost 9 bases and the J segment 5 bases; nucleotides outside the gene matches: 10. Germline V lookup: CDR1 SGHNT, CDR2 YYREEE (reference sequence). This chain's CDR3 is CATTRQGETEAFF. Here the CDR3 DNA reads TGTGCCACCACACGGCAGGGGGAGACTGAAGCTTTCTTT. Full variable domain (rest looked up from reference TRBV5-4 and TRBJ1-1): ETGVTQSPTHLIKTRGQQVTLRCSSQSGHNTVSWYQQALGQGPQFIFQYYREEENGRGNFPPRFSGLQFPNYSSELNVNALELDDSALYLCATTRQGETEAFFGQGTRLTVV.

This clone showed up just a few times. As DNA, the CDR3 is TGTGCCAGCAGCGTTTCTGAAACGAGGACTGAAGCTTTCTTT. Its protein product is CASSVSETRTEAFF. The V call is TRBV9, the J call TRBJ1-1; D gene uncertain. The CDR3 has 14 residues. Germline values: CDR1 SGDLS, CDR2 YYNGEE. The ends were cut back, 2 bases at V and 5 bases at J, with 13 bases in the middle.

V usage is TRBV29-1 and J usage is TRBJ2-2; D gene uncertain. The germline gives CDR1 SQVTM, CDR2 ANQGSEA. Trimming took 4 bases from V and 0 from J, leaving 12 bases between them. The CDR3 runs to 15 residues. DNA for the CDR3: TGCAGCGTTGTAGCTGAGAAGTCGAACACCGGGGAGCTGTTTTTT. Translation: CSVVAEKSNTGELFF.

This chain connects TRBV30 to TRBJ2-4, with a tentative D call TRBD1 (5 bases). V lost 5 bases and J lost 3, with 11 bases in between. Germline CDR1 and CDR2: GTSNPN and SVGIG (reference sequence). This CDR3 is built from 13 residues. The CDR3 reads CAWSMDNKNIQYF. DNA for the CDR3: TGTGCCTGGTCCATGGACAACAAAAACATTCAGTACTTC.

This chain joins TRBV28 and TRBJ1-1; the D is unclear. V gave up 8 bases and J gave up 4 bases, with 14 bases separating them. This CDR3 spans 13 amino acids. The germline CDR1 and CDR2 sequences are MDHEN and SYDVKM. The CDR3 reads CASERASFTEAFF. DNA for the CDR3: TGTGCCAGCGAGCGGGCCTCCTTCACTGAAGCTTTCTTT.

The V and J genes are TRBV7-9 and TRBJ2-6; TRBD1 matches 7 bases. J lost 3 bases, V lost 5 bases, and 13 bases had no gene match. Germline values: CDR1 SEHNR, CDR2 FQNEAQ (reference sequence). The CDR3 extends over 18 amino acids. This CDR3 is CASSPAQGNAVGANVLTF. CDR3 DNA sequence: TGTGCCAGCAGCCCCGCACAGGGGAACGCAGTTGGGGCCAACGTCCTGACTTTC.

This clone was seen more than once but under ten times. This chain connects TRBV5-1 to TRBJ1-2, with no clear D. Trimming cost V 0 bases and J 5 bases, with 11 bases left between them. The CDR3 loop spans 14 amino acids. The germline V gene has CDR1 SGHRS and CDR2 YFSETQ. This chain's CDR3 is CASSLAEAVYGYTF. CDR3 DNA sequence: TGCGCCAGCAGCTTGGCCGAGGCAGTTTATGGCTACACCTTC.

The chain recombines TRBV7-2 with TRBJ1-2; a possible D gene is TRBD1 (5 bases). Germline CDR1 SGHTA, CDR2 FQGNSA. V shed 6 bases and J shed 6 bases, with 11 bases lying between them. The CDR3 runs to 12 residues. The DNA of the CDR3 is TGTGCCAGCAGGGCAGGGTATAATGGCTACACCTTC. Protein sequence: CASRAGYNGYTF.

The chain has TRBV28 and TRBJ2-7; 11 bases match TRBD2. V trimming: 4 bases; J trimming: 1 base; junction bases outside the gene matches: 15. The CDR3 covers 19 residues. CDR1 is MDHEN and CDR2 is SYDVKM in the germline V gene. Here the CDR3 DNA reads TGTGCCAGCAGTTCTCCCCCGGGACTAGCGGATACCGGTTCCTACGAGCAGTACTTC. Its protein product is CASSSPPGLADTGSYEQYF.

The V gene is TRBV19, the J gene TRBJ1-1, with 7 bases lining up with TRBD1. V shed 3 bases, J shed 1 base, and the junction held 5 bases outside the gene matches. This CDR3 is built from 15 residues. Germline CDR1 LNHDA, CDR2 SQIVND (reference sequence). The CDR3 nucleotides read TGTGCCAGTAGTATTTGGGACAGACCGAACACTGAAGCTTTCTTT. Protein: CASSIWDRPNTEAFF.

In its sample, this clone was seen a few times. CDR3 nucleotide sequence: TGTGCCAGCAGTTTACCTAACACTGAAGCTTTCTTT. Its translation is CASSLPNTEAFF. The chain couples TRBV12-3 or TRBV12-4 to TRBJ1-1; D call uncertain. The germline V and J ends were trimmed by 2 bases and 2 bases, with 3 bases remaining between them. The CDR3 loop spans 12 amino acids.

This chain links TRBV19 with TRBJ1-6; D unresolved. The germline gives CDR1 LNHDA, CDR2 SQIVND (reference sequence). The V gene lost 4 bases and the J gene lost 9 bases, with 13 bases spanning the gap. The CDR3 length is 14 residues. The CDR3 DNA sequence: TGTGCCAGTAGTACGGACTACGTGAGTTCACCCCTCCACTTT. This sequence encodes CASSTDYVSSPLHF.